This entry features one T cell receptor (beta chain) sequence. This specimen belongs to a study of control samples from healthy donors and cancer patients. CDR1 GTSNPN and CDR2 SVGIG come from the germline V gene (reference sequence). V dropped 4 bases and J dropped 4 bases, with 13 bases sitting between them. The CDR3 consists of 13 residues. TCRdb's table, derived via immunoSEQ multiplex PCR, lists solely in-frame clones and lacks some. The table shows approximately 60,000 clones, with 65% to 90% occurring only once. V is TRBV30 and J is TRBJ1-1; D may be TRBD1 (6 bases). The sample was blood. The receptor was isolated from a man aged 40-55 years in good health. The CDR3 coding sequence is TGTGCCTGGATCACAGGGAAGGGCACTGAAGCTTTCTTT. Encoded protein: CAWITGKGTEAFF. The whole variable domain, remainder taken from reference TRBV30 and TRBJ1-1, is SQTIHQWPATLVQPVGSPLSLECTVEGTSNPNLYWYRQAAGRGLQLLFYSVGIGQISSEVPQNLSASRPQDRQFILSSKKLLLSDSGFYLCAWITGKGTEAFFGQGTRLTVV.